These 17 T cell receptor beta chains came from one sample sequenced in a study of post-analysis software for immune sequencing data. Findings and limits, study-wide: Controls had lower frequencies than patients of a few TRBV segments, which included TRBV5-6, TRBV5-1 and TRBV20-1.

Antigens for these TCRs are unknown. Presence of unique molecular identifiers characterized the TCR beta cDNA libraries. TCRdb processed the PCR reads anew with MiXCR; each CDR3 protein has one entry. The sample lists fewer than 850,000 distinct CDR3 sequences, 30% occurring once. The sample taken for sequencing was blood. The origin of the receptors is a girl aged 10 to 17 with multiple sclerosis.

This clonotype was observed a handful of times. The CDR3 region has the DNA TGTGCCAGCAGCTTAGAGTCAAGGACAGAGTACTCCTACGAGCAGTACTTC. Its protein product is CASSLESRTEYSYEQYF. V and J are TRBV7-9 and TRBJ2-5; D is possibly TRBD1 (6 bases). The assigned J gene may be wrong: the sequence end matches TRBJ2-7 better. The CDR3 covers 17 residues. The germline gives CDR1 SEHNR, CDR2 FQNEAQ (reference sequence).

This clonotype was detected a few times. This chain joins TRBV20-1 and TRBJ2-5, with D uncertain. The V gene lost 0 bases and the J gene lost 0 bases, with 8 bases spanning the gap. The CDR3 loop spans 14 amino acids. The V gene's germline CDR1 is DFQATT and CDR2 SNEGSKA (reference sequence). As DNA, the CDR3 is TGCAGTGCTAGAGATCCGCGACACCAAGAGACCCAGTACTTC. This sequence encodes CSARDPRHQETQYF.

This clonotype has more than one count but fewer than ten. J is TRBJ2-7 and V is TRBV7-2; maybe TRBD1 (6 bases). V lost 5 bases to trimming and J lost 3 bases, with 11 bases between them. Germline loops: CDR1 SGHTA, CDR2 FQGNSA. CDR3 length equals 13 residues. The DNA for the CDR3 is TGTGCCAGCAGCCCAGCGGACAGCTACGAGCAGTACTTC. This gives the protein CASSPADSYEQYF.

V is TRBV20-1 and J is TRBJ2-6; D gene ambiguous. This CDR3 is 16 amino acids long. V shed 6 bases and J shed 0 bases, with 15 bases lying between them. Germline CDR1 and CDR2: DFQATT and SNEGSKA (reference sequence). The CDR3 sequence is CSAPRAWSSGANVLTF. CDR3 nucleotides: TGCAGTGCGCCTAGGGCGTGGTCCTCTGGGGCCAACGTCCTGACTTTC.

V and J are TRBV5-1 and TRBJ2-3, with D tentatively TRBD1 (5 bases). The germline V gene encodes CDR1 SGHRS and CDR2 YFSETQ. Deletions cut 0 bases from V and 0 bases from J, with 11 bases between. There are 16 residues in the CDR3. Written as DNA, the CDR3 is TGCGCCAGCAGCTTGGGACAGAGCACAAGCACAGATACGCAGTATTTT. It encodes CASSLGQSTSTDTQYF.

DNA for the CDR3: TGCAGTGCCGGGCTAGCGGGAGTGGATGAGCAGTTCTTC. It encodes CSAGLAGVDEQFF. This sequence joins TRBV20-1 and TRBJ2-1; TRBD2 matches 10 bases. The CDR3 totals 13 residues. V shed 6 bases, J shed 8 bases, and the junction held 7 bases outside the gene matches. Germline CDR1 is DFQATT and CDR2 is SNEGSKA (reference sequence).

In this sample, this clonotype turned up a few times. The rearrangement links TRBV21-1 to TRBJ2-7. TRBV21-1 represents a pseudogene. This CDR3 spans 15 amino acids. The CDR3 spells CASSKVVGPYYEQYF. The CDR3 DNA follows: TGTGCCAGCAGCAAAGTCGTGGGACCATACTACGAGCAGTACTTC.

The J gene is TRBJ1-5, the V gene TRBV12-3 or TRBV12-4; no clear D. V was clipped by 4 bases and J by 3 bases, with 10 bases between them. The CDR3 consists of 14 residues. Here the CDR3 DNA reads TGTGCCAGCAGTTCTGACGAAGACAATCAGCCCCAGCATTTT. Translation: CASSSDEDNQPQHF.

This clonotype was counted at least ten times. The chain is built from TRBV6-5 and TRBJ2-7, with D tentatively TRBD1 (6 bases). The V gene lost 8 bases and the J gene lost 0 bases, with 14 bases spanning the gap. CDR3 size: 14 residues. Looked up from germline, CDR1 is MNHEY and CDR2 is SVGAGI. In DNA, the CDR3 is TGTGCCAGCGCTACAACAGGGAGCTCCTACGAGCAGTACTTC. This encodes CASATTGSSYEQYF.

Worth noting for this clonotype: Germline and junction disagree at one end, which may indicate a read error. The chain has TRBV3-1 and TRBJ2-5; TRBD2 agrees at 11 bases. The DNA end is more similar to TRBJ2-7, so the J call may be wrong. The CDR3 is 18 residues long. Germline assignment: CDR1 LGHDT and CDR2 YNNKEL (reference sequence). CDR3 sequence: CAGSSTGPTSGRPYEQYF. Written as DNA, the CDR3 is TGTGCCGGCAGCTCTACGGGACCTACTAGCGGGAGACCCTACGAGCAGTACTTC.

Comment on this clonotype: One junction end disagrees with the germline gene, perhaps due to a read error. The chain couples TRBV15 to TRBJ2-6; no definite D call. In germline, CDR1 is LNHNV, CDR2 YYDKDF (reference sequence). This CDR3 has 16 amino acids. The CDR3 is CVTSRVRSAGANVLTF. Written as DNA, the CDR3 is TGTGTCACCAGCAGAGTAAGGAGTGCTGGGGCCAACGTCCTGACTTTC.

V gene TRBV12-3 or TRBV12-4 combines with J gene TRBJ1-2; 11 bases fit TRBD1. The ends lost 6 bases at V and 5 bases at J; junction bases unmatched: 8. This CDR3 contains 15 residues. CDR3 sequence reads: CASSLAGQGVYGYTF. DNA for the CDR3: TGTGCCAGCAGCCTCGCGGGACAGGGGGTTTATGGCTACACCTTC.

With regard to this clonotype: A much larger clonotype is one base distant, so this may be a read error. The chain couples TRBV7-2 to TRBJ2-3; TRBD1 or TRBD2 may be the D gene (6 bases each). From germline, CDR1 is SGHTA and CDR2 FQGNSA. The CDR3 extends over 16 amino acids. In DNA, the CDR3 is TGTGCCAGAAGCTTAGTATCCGGGGGCCCCCAGGGTACGCAGTATTTT. Its protein is CARSLVSGGPQGTQYF. Full variable domain (rest looked up from reference TRBV7-2 and TRBJ2-3): GAGVSQSPSNKVTEKGKDVELRCDPISGHTALYWYRQSLGQGLEFLIYFQGNSAPDKSGLPSDRFSAERTGGSVSTLTIQRTQQEDSAVYLCARSLVSGGPQGTQYFGPGTRLTVL.

This clonotype was seen a handful of times. The chain links TRBV7-9 to TRBJ2-7, with a weak D call TRBD2 (5 bases). Per germline, CDR1 SEHNR and CDR2 FQNEAQ (reference sequence). Trimming left V 1 base short and J 6 bases short, with 7 bases between. CDR3 length: 12 residues. The CDR3 region has the DNA TGTGCCAGCAGCTTAGACCGGGGCGAGCAGTACTTC. Translating gives CASSLDRGEQYF.

This clonotype came up a few times. The rearrangement uses TRBV6-5 and TRBJ1-5; TRBD1 matches at 10 bases. V lost 6 bases and J lost 5; bases outside the gene matches: 10. The CDR3 is 16 amino acids. CDR1 is MNHEY and CDR2 is SVGAGI in the germline V gene. The CDR3 loop is CASSLSPGQGHQPQHF. CDR3 coding DNA: TGTGCCAGCAGCCTGTCGCCGGGACAGGGGCATCAGCCCCAGCATTTT.

The chain links TRBV28 to TRBJ2-3; 7 positions agree with TRBD2. The V and J ends lost 3 bases and 2 bases, in that order; junction bases with no gene match: 5. Germline V gene data show CDR1 as MDHEN and CDR2 as SYDVKM. This CDR3 spans 15 amino acids. The CDR3 loop is CASSLGGSNTDTQYF. The DNA for the CDR3 is TGTGCCAGCAGTTTGGGGGGGTCGAACACAGATACGCAGTATTTT.

This clonotype was detected once. This rearrangement joins TRBV20-1 to TRBJ2-5, with no clear D. Germline V gene data show CDR1 as DFQATT and CDR2 as SNEGSKA (reference sequence). V dropped 3 bases and J dropped 2 bases, with 7 bases sitting between them. This CDR3 comprises 12 residues. The CDR3 DNA reads as TGCAGTGCTAGTTTCTGGCAAGAGACCCAGTACTTC. Residues: CSASFWQETQYF.